Listed below are T cell receptor beta chains from one sample, sequenced in a study of cytomegalovirus exposure and HLA in healthy donors. Profiling relied on immunoSEQ multiplex PCR, and the TCRdb table lists in-frame clones only, not all of them. The profile covers approximately 140,000 clones, with roughly 87% appearing a single time and roughly 0.5% taken by the ten largest. What was sequenced was PBMCs. These receptors all stem from a woman between 35 and 50 years old in good health and CMV-seronegative. The CDR3 runs from the conserved cysteine through the conserved F or W. A D gene is named only where the DNA matches it firmly. For some rows the clone size is stated as once, few or many, or as a class when expanded; others skip it.

clone size	J gene	V gene	D gene	CDR3 protein	CDR3 DNA
NA	TRBJ2-7	TRBV12-2	NA	CASRSLLGGVSGREVGEQYF	TGTGCAAGTCGCTCCCTATTGGGGGGGGTCAGCGGGAGGGAGGTGGGGGAGCAGTACTTC
NA	TRBJ1-5	TRBV28	TRBD1	CASSFGTAIYSNQPQHF	TGTGCCAGCAGTTTTGGGACAGCAATCTATAGCAATCAGCCCCAGCATTTT
NA	TRBJ2-7	TRBV25-1	TRBD2	CASSPGGGLGGTYEQYF	TGTGCCAGCAGCCCCGGGGGGGGTTTGGGTGGGACCTACGAGCAGTACTTC
NA	TRBJ2-1	TRBV10-3	NA	CAISHDTSYNEQFF	TGTGCCATCAGCCATGACACTTCCTACAATGAGCAGTTCTTC
NA	TRBJ1-1	TRBV5-4	NA	CASSLGGPTEAFF	TGTGCCAGCAGCTTGGGCGGTCCCACTGAAGCTTTCTTT
NA	TRBJ1-1	TRBV19	TRBD1	CASTWTGGLKAFF	TGTGCCAGTACCTGGACAGGGGGCTTGAAGGCTTTCTTT
NA	TRBJ1-2	TRBV6-5	TRBD1	CASSYYRGRDYGYTF	TGTGCCAGCAGTTACTACAGGGGGCGCGACTATGGCTACACCTTC
few	TRBJ1-1	TRBV10-3	TRBD1	CAITRQGMNTEAFF	TGTGCCATCACGCGACAGGGGATGAACACTGAAGCTTTCTTT
NA	TRBJ2-7	TRBV5-8	TRBD2	CASSWGLAGSYEQYF	TGTGCCAGCAGCTGGGGACTAGCGGGCTCCTACGAGCAGTACTTC
once	TRBJ1-4	TRBV5-1	NA	CASSLAGGEKLFF	TGCGCCAGCAGCTTGGCCGGAGGGGAAAAACTGTTTTTT
NA	TRBJ2-2	TRBV28	TRBD1	CASSPRTGTYTGELFF	TGTGCCAGCAGTCCCCGGACAGGGACCTACACCGGGGAGCTGTTTTTT
once	TRBJ1-1	TRBV5-1	NA	CASSLDRVSEAFF	TGCGCCAGCAGCTTGGACAGGGTGAGTGAAGCTTTCTTT
NA	TRBJ2-4	TRBV7-9	TRBD2	CASSFSGMVNIQYF	TGTGCCAGCAGCTTCAGCGGGATGGTAAACATTCAGTACTTC
NA	TRBJ2-1	TRBV30	TRBD1	CAWRPTGQGRNNEQFF	TGTGCCTGGAGACCAACCGGACAGGGGAGGAACAATGAGCAGTTCTTC
NA	TRBJ2-7	TRBV6-5	NA	CARSYSSSTYEQYF	TGTGCCAGAAGTTACTCGAGTAGTACCTACGAGCAGTACTTC
NA	TRBJ2-7	TRBV11-2	TRBD1	CASSLAPIRTGAYEQYF	TGTGCCAGCAGCTTAGCTCCAATCCGGACAGGCGCCTACGAGCAGTACTTC
NA	TRBJ2-3	TRBV5-4	NA	CASKSAGDTQYF	TGTGCCAGCAAATCTGCGGGAGATACGCAGTATTTT
few	TRBJ2-1	TRBV4-3	TRBD2	CASSRLSAGDGNEQFF	TGCGCCAGCAGCCGCCTCTCTGCGGGAGACGGGAATGAGCAGTTCTTC
NA	TRBJ2-1	TRBV10-1	NA	CASSESLVGEQFF	TGCGCCAGCAGTGAGTCTCTAGTTGGCGAGCAGTTCTTC
NA	TRBJ2-5	TRBV9	NA	CASSVGIAETQYF	TGTGCCAGCAGCGTAGGGATAGCGGAGACCCAGTACTTC
NA	TRBJ2-5	TRBV5-1	TRBD2	CASSLAGSGRETQYF	TGCGCCAGCAGCTTGGCCGGTAGCGGGAGGGAGACCCAGTACTTC
once	TRBJ2-1	TRBV19	NA	CASRIRQGPDNEQFF	TGTGCCAGTAGAATTCGGCAGGGTCCCGACAATGAGCAGTTCTTC
NA	TRBJ2-7	TRBV7-9	TRBD1	CASSSDRMEYF	TGTGCCAGCAGCTCGGACAGGATGGAGTACTTC
NA	TRBJ2-1	TRBV5-4	TRBD2	CASSFLAGGENEQFF	TGTGCCAGCAGCTTTCTAGCGGGAGGAGAGAATGAGCAGTTCTTC
NA	TRBJ2-5	TRBV7-7	TRBD2	CASSLSGRGETQYF	TGTGCTAGCAGCCTTAGCGGGAGAGGAGAGACCCAGTACTTC
NA	TRBJ2-2	TRBV7-8	TRBD1	CASSLDGTGVDGELFF	TGTGCCAGCAGCTTAGATGGGACAGGGGTGGACGGGGAGCTGTTTTTT
few	TRBJ2-7	TRBV5-4	TRBD2	CASSMGTSGIYEQYF	TGTGCCAGCAGTATGGGGACTAGCGGGATCTACGAGCAGTACTTC
NA	TRBJ2-7	TRBV5-1	TRBD1	CASSLATGEVYEQYF	TGCGCCAGCAGCTTGGCGACAGGGGAAGTCTACGAGCAGTACTTC
NA	TRBJ1-1	TRBV7-7	NA	CASSFQLNTEAFF	TGTGCCAGCAGCTTCCAGTTGAACACTGAAGCTTTCTTT
NA	TRBJ2-7	TRBV25-1	NA	CASSRTDNRYSYEQYF	TGTGCCAGCAGTCGTACCGACAACAGGTACTCCTACGAGCAGTACTTC
NA	TRBJ2-3	TRBV5-1	NA	CASSLGIDLTDTQYF	TGCGCCAGCAGCTTGGGTATAGATCTCACAGATACGCAGTATTTT
NA	TRBJ1-2	TRBV5-1	NA	CASSATVNYGYTF	TGCGCCAGCAGCGCGACAGTCAACTATGGCTACACCTTC
NA	TRBJ2-7	TRBV5-4	TRBD2	CASSPAGASGNYEQYF	TGTGCCAGCAGCCCCGCGGGGGCTAGCGGGAACTACGAGCAGTACTTC
once	TRBJ1-3	TRBV5-4	TRBD1	CASSSRDSSGNTIYF	TGTGCCAGCAGCTCCCGGGACAGCTCTGGAAACACCATATATTTT
NA	TRBJ2-3	TRBV6-4	TRBD2	CASSDSAGGPGDTQYF	TGTGCCAGCAGTGACTCGGCGGGAGGGCCCGGAGATACGCAGTATTTT
NA	TRBJ1-2	TRBV6-1	TRBD1	CASSAYRDSNYGYTF	TGTGCCAGCAGTGCCTACCGGGACAGCAACTATGGCTACACCTTC
NA	TRBJ2-2	TRBV7-9	NA	CASSLGGQTGNTGELFF	TGTGCCAGCAGCTTAGGGGGCCAGACAGGGAACACCGGGGAGCTGTTTTTT
NA	TRBJ1-1	TRBV5-6	NA	CASSLDRYLEAFF	TGTGCCAGCAGCTTAGACAGATACCTTGAAGCTTTCTTT
NA	TRBJ2-5	TRBV5-1	NA	CASSPVGDWETQYF	TGCGCCAGCAGCCCGGTCGGGGACTGGGAGACCCAGTACTTC
once	TRBJ2-1	TRBV23-1	NA	CASSLASRQYYNEQFF	TGCGCCAGCAGTCTGGCTAGTCGGCAGTACTACAATGAGCAGTTCTTC
NA	TRBJ2-2	TRBV7-6	TRBD2	CASSRVGSGVTGELFF	TGTGCCAGCAGCCGAGTGGGTAGCGGGGTCACCGGGGAGCTGTTTTTT
NA	TRBJ2-7	TRBV10-3	TRBD1	CAISVDRGAYEQYF	TGTGCCATCAGTGTGGACAGGGGGGCCTACGAGCAGTACTTC
NA	TRBJ2-7	TRBV11-3	TRBD2	CASSPHPLAGPSYEQYF	TGTGCCAGCAGCCCCCACCCACTAGCGGGACCATCCTACGAGCAGTACTTC
NA	TRBJ1-6	TRBV10-3	TRBD1	CAMTGTENSPLHF	TGTGCCATGACCGGGACAGAGAATTCACCCCTCCACTTT
NA	TRBJ2-1	TRBV7-3	TRBD2	CASSLTGTSVGEQFF	TGTGCCAGCAGCTTGACCGGGACTAGTGTAGGGGAGCAGTTCTTC
NA	TRBJ2-3	TRBV5-1	TRBD2	CASSSRSNSGRVADTQYF	TGCGCCAGCAGCTCCCGATCGAATAGCGGGAGGGTCGCAGATACGCAGTATTTT